This TCR beta chain came from a study of blood T cell repertoires in COVID-19. About the study: Both acute and convalescent COVID-19 samples were obtained from the United States, Italy and Spain. Nucleic acid was either cDNA or gDNA, and it came from T cells, B-cell-depleted T cells, or PBMCs.

The table lists this clone with a few counts. CDR1 is GTSNPN and CDR2 is SVGIG in the germline V gene (reference sequence). The CDR3 totals 13 residues. With 5 bases clipped from V and 3 bases from J, the junction kept 4 bases outside the gene matches. In the source study's methods: How many nucleated cells were present was estimated from reference gene primer amplification. Assay used: immunoSEQ multiplex PCR; TCRdb lists only in-frame clones, some missing. D and trimming come from the DNA, and the V and J calls and clone size come from that table. The sample lists roughly 100,000 clones; more than 70% were seen once.

Sequenced sample: peripheral blood. This TCR was sampled from an elderly woman in a cohort sampled during active COVID-19. The chain joins TRBV30 to TRBJ2-1; 7 bases fit TRBD2. CDR3 nucleotides: TGTGCCTGGGATAGCGGGCGCTACAATGAGCAGTTCTTC. It encodes CAWDSGRYNEQFF.